This T cell receptor (beta chain) derives from a study of technical replicates of blood from several donors. TCRdb's table, derived via immunoSEQ multiplex PCR, lists solely in-frame clones and lacks some. The table lists about 100,000 clones, under 96% of them singletons. This TCR was sampled from a human donor in good health. The source material was T cells isolated from PBMCs.

CDR3 sequence: CASSYSISDTEAFF. CDR3 in DNA: TGTGCCAGCAGTTACTCTATTTCGGACACTGAAGCTTTCTTT. The chain combines TRBV6-5 with TRBJ1-1; unclear D gene. V was cut by 0 bases and J by 3 bases, with 8 bases left in between. The CDR3 consists of 14 residues. Germline CDR1 MNHEY, CDR2 SVGAGI.